The subject of this entry is one TCR beta chain. These data are taken from a study of CD8+CD57+ T cells in acquired aplastic anemia. Across the study: Sorting CD4+ and CD8+ cells gave DNA averaging 3.2 ug.

Whoever was chosen for sequencing had shown CD8+CD57+ cell expansion by flow cytometry. CDR3 size: 15 residues. Looked up from germline, CDR1 is SGHVS and CDR2 is FQNEAQ. V was pared by 6 bases and J by 0 bases, with 5 bases of the junction left unmatched. The template for TCR beta VDJ and CDR3 sequence profiling was genomic DNA. TCRdb analysed the reads with MiXCR anew, one entry per CDR3 protein. The sample shows roughly 180,000 distinct CDR3 sequences, nearly 65% of them seen only once. Sequences were obtained from sorted CD4+, CD8+, or CD8+CD57+ T cells (not recorded which) from PBMCs. The TCR sequence derives from a human donor with aplastic anemia. This chain uses TRBV7-8 with TRBJ2-7; 10 bases are a match to TRBD2. CDR3 region: CASRGTSAGSYEQYF. The CDR3 DNA follows: TGTGCCAGCAGAGGGACTAGCGCAGGCTCCTACGAGCAGTACTTC.